This passage covers 22 T cell receptor beta chains from one sample sequenced in a study of blood T cell repertoires in COVID-19. The protocol was immunoSEQ multiplex PCR, while the TCRdb copy is restricted to in-frame clones and leaves out a portion. The sample lists fewer than 250,000 clones, roughly 85% occurring once. Sequencing was done on a sample of PBMCs or T cells enriched from blood (not recorded which). These TCRs come from a woman in her forties with acute COVID-19.

J is TRBJ2-7 and V is TRBV28, with 10 bases that match TRBD2. The CDR3 sequence is 12 residues long. Unmatched junction bases numbered 7, after V lost 8 bases and J lost 9 bases. Germline CDR1 is MDHEN and CDR2 is SYDVKM. CDR3 in DNA: TGTGCCAGCTCTAGCGGGAGTATTGGGCAGTACTTC. Translation: CASSSGSIGQYF.

The chain employs TRBV5-6 and TRBJ2-1, with 11 nucleotides matching TRBD1. CDR1 SGHDT and CDR2 YYEEEE come from the germline V gene. The V segment lost 2 bases and the J segment 5 bases; nucleotides outside the gene matches: 3. This CDR3 is 15 amino acids long. The CDR3 DNA is TGTGCCAGCAGCTTCGGACAGGGGGCGAACAATGAGCAGTTCTTC. It translates to CASSFGQGANNEQFF.

The chain is built from TRBV11-2 and TRBJ2-7; 9 bases map to TRBD2. There are 14 residues in the CDR3. V gave up 4 bases and J gave up 4 bases; unmatched junction bases: 5. The germline CDR1 and CDR2 sequences are SGHAT and FQNNGV. CDR3 loop: CASSSGTSPYEQYF. Written as DNA, the CDR3 is TGTGCCAGCAGCTCCGGGACTAGCCCTTACGAGCAGTACTTC.

V and J are TRBV5-1 and TRBJ1-2, with no clear D. Germline V gene lookup returns CDR1 SGHRS and CDR2 YFSETQ. V was trimmed by 4 bases and J by 2 bases, leaving 18 bases between them. The CDR3 has 16 amino acids. CDR3 sequence reads: CASSPLEVNINYGYTF. The DNA of the CDR3 is TGCGCCAGCAGCCCTCTGGAGGTCAATATCAACTATGGCTACACCTTC.

This chain connects TRBV5-1 to TRBJ2-3; 13 nucleotides match TRBD2. This CDR3 is 16 amino acids long. CDR1 and CDR2 from the germline V gene are SGHRS and YFSETQ. With 0 bases clipped from V and 4 bases from J, the junction kept 2 bases outside the gene matches. CDR3 in amino acids: CASSLGTSGSADTQYF. In nucleotides, the CDR3 is TGCGCCAGCAGCTTGGGGACTAGCGGGAGTGCAGATACGCAGTATTTT.

The V gene is TRBV28, the J gene TRBJ1-4; D ambiguous. Germline V gene sequence: CDR1 MDHEN, CDR2 SYDVKM. Trimming removed 1 base from V and 0 bases from J, with 9 bases in between. The CDR3 totals 16 residues. This CDR3 reads CASSLYISATNEKLFF. CDR3 bases: TGTGCCAGCAGTTTATACATTTCAGCAACTAATGAAAAACTGTTTTTT.

The chain employs TRBV15 and TRBJ2-1; D unclear. The CDR3 contains 14 residues. The germline gives CDR1 LNHNV, CDR2 YYDKDF (reference sequence). Trimming cost V 6 bases and J 4 bases, with 13 bases left between them. CDR3 nucleotides: TGTGCCACCAGGGGTCGATCAGGTTACAATGAGCAGTTCTTC. This gives the protein CATRGRSGYNEQFF.

The genes are TRBV19 and TRBJ1-5; possibly TRBD1 for D (5 bases). Germline V gene lookup returns CDR1 LNHDA and CDR2 SQIVND (reference sequence). V lost 3 bases to trimming and J lost 6 bases, with 6 bases between them. This CDR3 is built from 12 residues. The CDR3 DNA reads as TGTGCCAGTAGTATGGGGGGTCAGCCCCAGCATTTT. Translation: CASSMGGQPQHF.

This chain joins TRBV19 and TRBJ1-6, with 7 bases aligning to TRBD1. V gave up 6 bases and J gave up 6 bases; unmatched junction bases: 11. This CDR3 spans 16 amino acids. Germline CDR1 is LNHDA and CDR2 is SQIVND (reference sequence). The CDR3 region is CASSPPGRGTNSPLHF. CDR3 DNA sequence: TGTGCCAGTAGCCCCCCGGGCAGGGGGACTAATTCACCCCTCCACTTT.

The chain links TRBV11-2 to TRBJ1-1, with 9 nucleotides matching TRBD1. Germline CDR1 SGHAT, CDR2 FQNNGV. Germline trimming cut 4 bases from V and 7 bases from J; bases unmatched to any gene: 7. This CDR3 contains 14 residues. CDR3 nucleotide sequence: TGTGCCAGCAGCTCGTACAGGGGGCGCGGTGAAGCTTTCTTT. Its translation is CASSSYRGRGEAFF.

The chain uses TRBV5-5 and TRBJ2-7; 9 bases line up with TRBD1. There are 12 residues in the CDR3. Looked up from germline, CDR1 is SGHKS and CDR2 is YYEKEE (reference sequence). V was pared by 5 bases and J by 9 bases, with 6 bases of the junction left unmatched. The CDR3 sequence: CASRPDRGTQYF. For the CDR3, the DNA is TGTGCCAGCAGACCTGACAGGGGGACGCAGTACTTC. Based on the CDR3 plus reference TRBV5-5 and TRBJ2-7, the full variable domain is DAGVTQSPTHLIKTRGQQVTLRCSPISGHKSVSWYQQVLGQGPQFIFQYYEKEERGRGNFPDRFSARQFPNYSSELNVNALLLGDSALYLCASRPDRGTQYFGPGTRLTVT.

To note about this clone: A read error may account for a junction end that differs from germline. This chain links TRBV15 with TRBJ1-1, with D perhaps matching TRBD1 (5 bases). The CDR3 sequence is 11 residues long. CDR1 LNHNV and CDR2 YYDKDF come from the germline V gene (reference sequence). The CDR3 reads CATSRGSDRHF. For the CDR3, the DNA is TGTGCCACCAGCAGAGGTTCCGACAGACACTTT.

The chain has TRBV12-3 or TRBV12-4 and TRBJ2-1, with TRBD2 identical over 7 bases. J lost 8 bases, V lost 3 bases, and 4 bases had no gene match. The CDR3 spans 13 residues. DNA for the CDR3: TGTGCCAGCAGTTTTGGTGGGGGGGATGAGCAGTTCTTC. Translated, it gives CASSFGGGDEQFF.

J is TRBJ2-3 and V is TRBV5-1, with 10 bases lining up with TRBD2. This CDR3 contains 16 residues. The germline V gene has CDR1 SGHRS and CDR2 YFSETQ. The J segment lost 7 bases and the V segment lost 3 bases, leaving 11 bases of the junction unmatched. The CDR3: CASSSPEREGTNTQYF. CDR3 nucleotides: TGCGCCAGCAGCTCGCCCGAGCGGGAGGGCACCAATACGCAGTATTTT.

CDR3 amino acids: CASSPGGFTDTQYF. CDR3 DNA: TGTGCCAGCTCACCGGGCGGGTTCACAGATACGCAGTATTTT. V gene TRBV18 combines with J gene TRBJ2-3; D may be TRBD2 (5 bases). Germline CDR1 and CDR2: KGHSH and LQKENI. There are 14 residues in the CDR3. Trimming cost V 3 bases and J 2 bases, with 9 bases left between them.

V and J are TRBV4-3 and TRBJ1-2; D not certain. The CDR3 is 14 residues long. With 5 bases removed from V and 7 bases from J, the gap between germline ends came to 17 bases. The germline CDR1 and CDR2 sequences are LGHNA and YSLEER. The CDR3 DNA reads TGCGCCAGCAGCGAAGCAACGTCGATCGGTGGCTACACCTTC. Protein product: CASSEATSIGGYTF.

This clone has a handful of counts. The CDR3 loop reads CASHGGTDLEKLFF. CDR3 coding DNA: TGTGCCAGTCACGGCGGGACAGATCTGGAAAAACTGTTTTTT. The chain recombines TRBV7-2 with TRBJ1-4; TRBD1 aligns across 7 bases. After removal of 9 bases from V and 8 bases from J, the junction contained 12 bases not matched to a gene. The germline gives CDR1 SGHTA, CDR2 FQGNSA. The CDR3 has 14 residues.

The V gene is TRBV10-2, the J gene TRBJ2-4; 7 bases agree with TRBD1. Trimming at V came to 5 bases and at J to 0 bases, leaving 10 bases not matched to a gene. Germline V gene lookup returns CDR1 WSHSY and CDR2 SAAADI. The CDR3 runs 17 residues. CDR3 DNA sequence: TGCGCCAGCAGTATACCAGGGGGAGATCTAGCCAAAAACATTCAGTACTTC. The encoded protein is CASSIPGGDLAKNIQYF.

The chain has TRBV18 and TRBJ1-2; 7 bases fit TRBD1. Trimming removed 3 bases from V and 8 bases from J; junction bases left unmatched: 18. The CDR3 has 17 amino acids. CDR1 and CDR2 from the germline V gene are KGHSH and LQKENI. CDR3 coding DNA: TGTGCCAGCTCACCCCCTTACCCCACAGGGGAAAAGGGAGGCTACACCTTC. Protein product: CASSPPYPTGEKGGYTF.

The V and J genes are TRBV6-6 and TRBJ1-2; TRBD1 might be the D (5 bases). Germline CDR1 is MNHNY and CDR2 is SVGAGI (reference sequence). The CDR3 runs to 17 residues. The V and J ends lost 5 bases and 0 bases respectively, with 19 bases between them. DNA for the CDR3: TGTGCCAGCAGTCCTCCACTTCGAGGAGGGGCTAACTATGGCTACACCTTC. It codes for CASSPPLRGGANYGYTF.

The chain links TRBV4-2 to TRBJ2-1; 8 bases are shared with TRBD2. V lost 0 bases to trimming and J lost 6 bases; unmatched junction nucleotides: 13. The germline V gene encodes CDR1 LGHNA and CDR2 YNFKEQ. This CDR3 region has 18 residues. CDR3 protein: CASSQDVPLAGTSNEQFF. CDR3 coding DNA: TGTGCCAGCAGCCAAGATGTTCCGCTAGCGGGTACTAGCAATGAGCAGTTCTTC.

This rearrangement joins TRBV4-1 to TRBJ1-1; 9 bases are shared with TRBD1. The germline V gene has CDR1 MGHRA and CDR2 YSYEKL. The length of the CDR3 is 15 residues. After removal of 4 bases from V and 4 bases from J, the junction contained 7 bases not matched to a gene. CDR3 loop: CASSPGTGPATEAFF. The DNA of the CDR3 is TGCGCCAGCAGCCCCGGGACAGGGCCTGCCACTGAAGCTTTCTTT.